This T cell receptor beta chain originates from a study of blood T cell repertoires in COVID-19. Overall study context: Acute and convalescent COVID-19 samples came from the United States, Italy and Spain. PBMCs, B-cell-depleted T cells, or T cells were the source of the cDNA or gDNA that made up the material.

Assay: immunoSEQ multiplex PCR; the TCRdb copy retains only in-frame clones and omits some. This sample has hundreds of thousands of clones; around nine tenths occur once, and the top ten carry 0.75% to 1%. The CDR3 is 12 residues long. Germline V CDR1 and CDR2: MGHDK, SYGVNS. V lost 1 base and J 8 bases, leaving 8 bases between the germline ends. The sequencing sample was made of peripheral blood. This chain uses TRBV25-1 with TRBJ1-2; TRBD1 might be the D (5 bases). The TCR originated in a man in his fifties or sixties with COVID-19, enrolled during active disease. The CDR3 nucleotides read TGTGCCAGCAGTGAATTTAGGGGCGGCTACACCTTC. Protein product: CASSEFRGGYTF.